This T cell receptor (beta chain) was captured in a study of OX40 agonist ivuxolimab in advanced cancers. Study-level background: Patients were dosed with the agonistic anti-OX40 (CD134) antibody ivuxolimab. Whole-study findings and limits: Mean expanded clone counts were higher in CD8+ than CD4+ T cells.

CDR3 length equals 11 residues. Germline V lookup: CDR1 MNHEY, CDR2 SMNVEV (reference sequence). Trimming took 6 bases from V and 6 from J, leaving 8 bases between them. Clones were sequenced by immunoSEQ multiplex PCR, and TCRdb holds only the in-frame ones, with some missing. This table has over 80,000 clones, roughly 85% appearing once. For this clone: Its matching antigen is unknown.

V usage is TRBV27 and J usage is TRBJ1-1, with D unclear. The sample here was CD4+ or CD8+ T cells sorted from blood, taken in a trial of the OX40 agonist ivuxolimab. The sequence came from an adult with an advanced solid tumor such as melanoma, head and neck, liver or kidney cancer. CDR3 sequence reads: CASSKGSEAFF. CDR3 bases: TGTGCCAGCAGCAAGGGCTCTGAAGCTTTCTTT.